The source of this T cell receptor (beta chain) is a study of blood T cell repertoires in COVID-19 (dated by TCRdb to 2018 to 2021). Regarding the research as a whole: Samples from collaborators originated in the United States, Italy and Spain and spanned both the acute and convalescent phases of COVID-19. The repertoires were made available in a free public database intended to serve as a resource for research on the immune response to SARS-CoV-2. Where HLA class I and class II types were available, the types were taken from metadata supplied by the sample provider, not from assay-based typing. The samples were drawn from the first 160 participants of the ongoing ImmuneRACE study and from roughly 1,300 subjects provided by 6 global collaborators. The sample metadata nearly always contained a de-identified subject ID, COVID-19 status, age in years and sex. Subjects who had been exposed to COVID-19, were actively infected with it, or had recovered from it provided the deeply sampled blood TCRbeta repertoires that made up the dataset. The prospective study material was composed of cDNA or gDNA derived from T cells, B-cell-depleted T cells, or PBMCs.

Here is what the overall study found, with its caveats: Clinical and demographic metadata were provided uncurated, with the amount varying by source and participant.

Concerning this clone: What this receptor recognizes is not known. Per-nucleotide qualities are absent, and no much larger clonotype sits a single base away.

Each collaborating institution followed its own protocols to collect whole blood in K2EDTA tubes. For TCRbeta analysis, collaborator samples were shipped as frozen whole blood, as isolated PBMCs, or as DNA extracted from either sample type. Relative to germline, V is 4 bases shorter and J is 4 bases shorter, with 5 bases between their ends. From the germline V gene, CDR1 is SGHDN and CDR2 is FVKESK. The CDR3 runs 12 residues from the cysteine to the phenylalanine. The kept DNA is CDR3 alone, 36 bases in frame from the first base. TCRbeta CDR3 regions were amplified from genomic DNA by means of the immunoSEQ Assay, a bias-controlled multiplex PCR. The original pipeline was this. The number of nucleated cells in each sample was estimated by amplification of reference gene primers within the assay. To quantify the absolute abundance of each unique TCRbeta CDR3 rearrangement, sequence reads were collapsed and filtered. For each sample, productive Simpson clonality was calculated as the square root of Simpson's diversity index over productive rearrangements. Here the immuneACCESS table is served through TCRdb, limited to in-frame sequences with V and J called. Missing clones are a known gap in these copies; in checked studies unresolved V genes cover under half, and the rest lacks a known reason. The V and J calls and the clone size are those of that table, but D and trimming were determined from the DNA. The sample profile shows nearly 60,000 clones; more than 70% of them were found once. The leading ten clones occupy under 5% of the sample.

This clonotype originated in a man aged 35-49 years with active COVID-19. The chain employs TRBV14 and TRBJ1-5; the D gene remains uncertain. The specimen sequenced was peripheral blood. The CDR3 reads CASSLPNQPQHF. Read as DNA, the sequence is TGTGCCAGCAGCCTTCCGAATCAGCCCCAGCATTTT.